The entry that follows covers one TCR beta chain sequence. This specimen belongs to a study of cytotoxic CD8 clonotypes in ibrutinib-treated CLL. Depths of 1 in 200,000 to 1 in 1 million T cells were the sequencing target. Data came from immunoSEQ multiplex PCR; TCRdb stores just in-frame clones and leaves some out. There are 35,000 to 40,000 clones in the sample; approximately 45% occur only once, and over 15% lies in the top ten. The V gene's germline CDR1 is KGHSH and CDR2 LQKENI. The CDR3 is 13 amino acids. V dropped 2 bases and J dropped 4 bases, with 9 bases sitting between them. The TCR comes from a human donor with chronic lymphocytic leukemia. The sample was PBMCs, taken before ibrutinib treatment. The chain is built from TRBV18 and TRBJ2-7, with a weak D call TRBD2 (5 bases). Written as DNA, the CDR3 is TGTGCCAGCTCACCAACGGAGCGGTACGAGCAGTACTTC. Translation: CASSPTERYEQYF. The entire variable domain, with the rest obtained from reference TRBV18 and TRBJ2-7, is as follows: NAGVMQNPRHLVRRRGQEARLRCSPMKGHSHVYWYRQLPEEGLKFMVYLQKENIIDESGMPKERFSAEFPKEGPSILRIQQVVRGDSAAYFCASSPTERYEQYFGPGTRLTVT.